The sequence of this TCR beta chain was determined in a study of coeliac disease. Study information: Coeliac patients had active, refractory type I, or gluten-free-diet-controlled disease.

This clone was seen only once. Its specificity is not known. Only in-frame clones appear in the TCRdb table, and some are missing; sequencing was by immunoSEQ multiplex PCR. The table shows about 2,200 clones, with approximately 61% occurring only once. Germline V gives CDR1 SGHDT, CDR2 YYEEEE. This CDR3 region has 14 residues. V gave up 9 bases and J gave up 4 bases, with 19 bases separating them. Findings and caveats of the study: In active celiac disease, intraepithelial and lamina propria TRB and TRG repertoires were less clonal than controls. Intraepithelial and lamina propria fractions were not highly pure.

The J gene is TRBJ2-5, the V gene TRBV5-6; D is unresolved. This TCR was sampled from a woman aged 30 to 39 with active celiac disease. What was sequenced was lamina propria lymphocytes from the gut. The CDR3 DNA follows: TGTGCCACCACAGCTTGGTTGTTGGGAGAGACCCAGTACTTC. This codes for CATTAWLLGETQYF.